Shown below are 28 T cell receptor beta chains from a single sample sequenced in a study of shared clonotypes between healthy human individuals (TCRdb year 2020). For the CD8 naive samples, CD45RO-negative cells were positively selected for CCR7, yielding a CD45RA+CCR7+ population from which TemRA cells were excluded. The library was generated by the immunoSEQ multiplex PCR assay. The clones in this table, taken by TCRdb from immuneACCESS, are in-frame only. Not every clone is retained; where verified, under half of the shortfall comes from an unresolved V gene, and the cause of the rest is unknown. A total of 560,000 or so clones appear in this sample, approximately 96% of them only once. Clones ranked in the top ten supply 0.11% of the sample. Input material: naive CD8+ T cells sorted from blood. Per the publication, the cell subset or site label means: CD45RA+CCR7+. The receptor source for this set is a woman in her thirties in good health.

The chain links TRBV7-8 to TRBJ2-7, with unresolved D. The V end was cut by 3 bases, the J end by 5 bases, with 11 bases between. Germline V gives CDR1 SGHVS, CDR2 FQNEAQ. The CDR3 spans 13 residues. The CDR3 region has the DNA TGTGCCAGCAGCTTCGCAGAAATCCACGAGCAGTACTTC. Protein product: CASSFAEIHEQYF.

The chain couples TRBV5-6 to TRBJ2-7; no definite D call. From germline, CDR1 is SGHDT and CDR2 YYEEEE. V gave up 0 bases and J gave up 4 bases, with 14 bases separating them. The CDR3 covers 15 residues. The CDR3: CASSLARTYTYEQYF. CDR3 nucleotide sequence: TGTGCCAGCAGCTTGGCCCGGACGTATACTTACGAGCAGTACTTC.

The gene calls are TRBV6-5 and TRBJ2-1, with 7 positions matching TRBD2. The CDR3 totals 15 residues. V trimming: 6 bases; J trimming: 2 bases; junction bases outside the gene matches: 7. Germline CDR1 and CDR2: MNHEY and SVGAGI. Here the CDR3 DNA reads TGTGCCAGCAGGGGGGGGGTCCCCACCTACAATGAGCAGTTCTTC. Its protein is CASRGGVPTYNEQFF.

This clone has only one observation. The V call is TRBV4-1, the J call TRBJ2-7; 8 positions match TRBD2. Trimming at V came to 8 bases and at J to 2 bases, leaving 5 bases not matched to a gene. This CDR3 has 13 amino acids. Per the germline V gene, CDR1 is MGHRA and CDR2 is YSYEKL. The CDR3 is CASGELAAYEQYF. CDR3 in DNA: TGCGCCAGCGGTGAACTAGCGGCCTACGAGCAGTACTTC.

The genes are TRBV19 and TRBJ2-3, with D possibly matching TRBD2 (7 bases). Germline V gene lookup returns CDR1 LNHDA and CDR2 SQIVND (reference sequence). Trimming removed 5 bases from V and 4 bases from J, with 19 bases in between. CDR3 size: 16 residues. The chain's CDR3 is CASSLADGGHADTQYF. The CDR3 DNA follows: TGTGCCAGTAGTTTGGCCGACGGGGGGCACGCAGATACGCAGTATTTT.

CDR3 region: CAISESAGSFYGYTF. The CDR3 DNA reads TGTGCCATCAGTGAGTCGGCAGGATCCTTCTATGGCTACACCTTC. This chain uses TRBV10-3 with TRBJ1-2; the D is unclear. CDR3 length: 15 residues. The germline V and J ends were trimmed by 0 bases and 4 bases, with 12 bases remaining between them. CDR1 and CDR2 from the germline V gene are ENHRY and SYGVKD.

The chain couples TRBV7-9 to TRBJ2-1; unclear D gene. The CDR3 extends over 15 amino acids. Germline CDR1 SEHNR, CDR2 FQNEAQ (reference sequence). Trimming removed 6 bases from V and 9 bases from J, with 21 bases in between. CDR3 in DNA: TGTGCCAGCAGTTATACCGGGCTCTCGGTTCGTGAGCAGTTCTTC. Protein: CASSYTGLSVREQFF.

The chain recombines TRBV25-1 with TRBJ1-3, with 10 bases fitting TRBD1. The V and J ends lost 6 bases and 0 bases, in that order; junction bases with no gene match: 11. The CDR3 has 18 amino acids. Germline V gives CDR1 MGHDK, CDR2 SYGVNS. For the CDR3, the DNA is TGTGCCAGCAGCGGAATACGGGACAGGGGAAGCTCTGGAAACACCATATATTTT. Its translation: CASSGIRDRGSSGNTIYF.

The V and J genes are TRBV25-1 and TRBJ1-1; TRBD1 matches at 12 bases. J lost 12 bases, V lost 3 bases, and 8 bases had no gene match. Germline lookup yields CDR1 MGHDK and CDR2 SYGVNS. The CDR3 loop spans 14 amino acids. CDR3 sequence reads: CASSDLPGQGASFF. CDR3 nucleotide sequence: TGTGCCAGCAGTGACCTACCGGGACAGGGGGCATCTTTCTTT.

This chain connects TRBV5-1 to TRBJ2-2; TRBD1 or TRBD2 may be the D gene (6 bases each). The V end lost 1 base, the J end lost 1 base, and 8 bases lay between the germline ends. The CDR3 totals 15 residues. Per the germline V gene, CDR1 is SGHRS and CDR2 is YFSETQ. This chain's CDR3 is CASSLRGQNTGELFF. CDR3 DNA: TGCGCCAGCAGCTTGCGGGGGCAGAACACCGGGGAGCTGTTTTTT.

V is TRBV11-1 and J is TRBJ2-1, with D perhaps TRBD1 (6 bases). Germline V gives CDR1 SGHAT, CDR2 FQDESV (reference sequence). The CDR3 is made up of 17 amino acids. Trimming removed 5 bases from V and 0 bases from J, with 17 bases in between. This CDR3 reads CASSPDRSVSSYNEQFF. CDR3 nucleotide sequence: TGTGCCAGCAGCCCAGACAGGAGCGTAAGCTCCTACAATGAGCAGTTCTTC.

The rearrangement joins TRBV5-1 to TRBJ2-1; no clear D gene. Germline lookup yields CDR1 SGHRS and CDR2 YFSETQ. CDR3 length equals 12 residues. V dropped 3 bases and J dropped 6 bases, with 7 bases sitting between them. CDR3 protein: CASSYHPNEQFF. The CDR3 nucleotides are TGCGCCAGCAGCTACCACCCCAATGAGCAGTTCTTC.

The rearrangement uses TRBV27 and TRBJ1-5, with 10 bases lining up with TRBD1. The CDR3 contains 14 residues. The germline CDR1 and CDR2 sequences are MNHEY and SMNVEV (reference sequence). The J segment lost 5 bases and the V segment lost 6 bases, leaving 4 bases of the junction unmatched. In nucleotides, the CDR3 is TGTGCCAGCAGCTCCGACAGGGGGCATCAGCCCCAGCATTTT. Translation: CASSSDRGHQPQHF.

The chain recombines TRBV5-1 with TRBJ2-3, with D possibly called TRBD1 or TRBD2 (5 bases each). Germline CDR1 and CDR2: SGHRS and YFSETQ. The germline V and J ends were trimmed by 3 bases and 0 bases, with 8 bases remaining between them. This CDR3 has 14 amino acids. The CDR3 DNA reads TGCGCCAGCAGCTGGGACGGTAGCACAGATACGCAGTATTTT. Residues: CASSWDGSTDTQYF.

The chain employs TRBV27 and TRBJ2-2, with TRBD2 identical over 11 bases. This CDR3 contains 17 residues. V dropped 3 bases and J dropped 5; count of bases not matched to a gene: 8. The germline CDR1 and CDR2 sequences are MNHEY and SMNVEV (reference sequence). CDR3 residues: CASSLELAGDRTGELFF. CDR3 coding DNA: TGTGCCAGCAGTTTGGAACTAGCGGGAGATCGTACCGGGGAGCTGTTTTTT.

The V and J genes are TRBV7-9 and TRBJ1-1; the D is unclear. CDR1 and CDR2 (germline): SEHNR, FQNEAQ (reference sequence). The CDR3 loop spans 16 amino acids. V dropped 1 base and J dropped 4 bases, with 16 bases sitting between them. CDR3 nucleotide sequence: TGTGCCAGCAGCTTAGGAGGTGGAGGGTGGGGCACTGAAGCTTTCTTT. Encoded protein: CASSLGGGGWGTEAFF. Full variable domain (missing parts from reference TRBV7-9 and TRBJ1-1): DTGVSQNPRHKITKRGQNVTFRCDPISEHNRLYWYRQTLGQGPEFLTYFQNEAQLEKSRLLSDRFSAERPKGSFSTLEIQRTEQGDSAMYLCASSLGGGGWGTEAFFGQGTRLTVV.

The chain combines TRBV14 with TRBJ2-7; D uncertain. The V end was cut by 0 bases, the J end by 5 bases, with 14 bases between. CDR1 and CDR2 (germline): SGHDN, FVKESK. The CDR3 is 15 amino acids. CDR3 residues: CASSQDRTWSHEQYF. The CDR3 region has the DNA TGTGCCAGCAGCCAAGATAGAACGTGGTCGCACGAGCAGTACTTC.

This clone was seen only a few times. The genes are TRBV7-8 and TRBJ1-1; D is possibly TRBD1 (6 bases). The CDR3 totals 11 residues. Germline V gene lookup returns CDR1 SGHVS and CDR2 FQNEAQ. V lost 7 bases, J lost 7 bases, and 10 bases lay in between. CDR3 nucleotide sequence: TGTGCCAGCATGCTCAGGGGTGAAGCTTTCTTT. Its protein is CASMLRGEAFF.

This clone was counted a single time. The junction does not match germline at one end; this may be a read error. The chain couples TRBV9 to TRBJ2-5; TRBD2 matches 7 bases. The CDR3 extends over 13 amino acids. Germline V gene sequence: CDR1 SGDLS, CDR2 YYNGEE. In nucleotides, the CDR3 is TGTGCCAGCAGCCCCATTTCTAGCGGCCATACTAACTTC. Residues: CASSPISSGHTNF.

The chain links TRBV4-1 to TRBJ1-1, with TRBD1 matching over 8 bases. This CDR3 comprises 15 residues. Germline V gene lookup returns CDR1 MGHRA and CDR2 YSYEKL. With V trimmed by 0 bases and J by 4 bases, 4 bases remained unmatched. The CDR3 bases are TGCGCCAGCAGCCAAGACAGAACAGGGGGCACTGAAGCTTTCTTT. This gives the protein CASSQDRTGGTEAFF.

This chain connects TRBV28 to TRBJ1-2, with TRBD1 matching 7 bases. The CDR3 spans 15 residues. CDR1 is MDHEN, CDR2 SYDVKM, per germline. The junction had 7 bases not matched to a gene; V was cut back by 6 bases and J by 0 bases. Here the CDR3 reads CASSPNRGANYGYTF. The CDR3 bases are TGTGCCAGCAGCCCAAACAGGGGAGCTAACTATGGCTACACCTTC.

This clone turned up a few times. This chain uses TRBV5-4 with TRBJ1-1, with D tentatively TRBD1 (6 bases). V lost 3 bases to trimming and J lost 13 bases, with 19 bases between them. Germline V gives CDR1 SGHNT, CDR2 YYREEE (reference sequence). The CDR3 spans 13 residues. CDR3 in amino acids: CASSSEAGVKDFF. CDR3 sequence (DNA): TGTGCCAGCAGCTCGGAAGCAGGGGTAAAGGATTTCTTT.

The chain joins TRBV6-1 to TRBJ2-7, with D perhaps matching TRBD1 or TRBD2 (5 bases each). Germline V gene lookup returns CDR1 MNHNS and CDR2 SASEGT. Trimming removed 2 bases at V and 3 bases at J, with 23 bases between. This CDR3 has 18 amino acids. CDR3 in amino acids: CASSELRGRGPLHYEQYF. In DNA form, the CDR3 reads TGTGCCAGCAGTGAATTGAGGGGCCGCGGTCCCCTCCACTACGAGCAGTACTTC.

On this clone: Additional DNA sequences in this sample encode the identical CDR3. The V gene is TRBV27, the J gene TRBJ2-2, with D unclear. The germline V gene has CDR1 MNHEY and CDR2 SMNVEV (reference sequence). V lost 2 bases, J lost 6 bases, and 7 bases lay in between. The CDR3 has 13 residues. The CDR3 DNA reads TGTGCCAGCAGTTTAGGCGGCCCCGGGGAGCTGTTTTTT. Protein: CASSLGGPGELFF.

The V and J genes are TRBV27 and TRBJ2-1; TRBD2 is a possible D gene (5 bases). Germline V CDR1 and CDR2: MNHEY, SMNVEV (reference sequence). This CDR3 is built from 15 residues. V was trimmed by 3 bases and J by 6 bases, leaving 15 bases between them. Here the CDR3 reads CASSLGSVVGNEQFF. The DNA for the CDR3 is TGTGCCAGCAGTTTGGGGAGTGTGGTCGGCAATGAGCAGTTCTTC.

The rearrangement uses TRBV9 and TRBJ2-3, with TRBD2 matching over 10 bases. Per the germline V gene, CDR1 is SGDLS and CDR2 is YYNGEE. The J segment lost 5 bases and the V segment lost 2 bases, leaving 8 bases of the junction unmatched. CDR3 size: 16 residues. CDR3 amino acids: CASSVETSGTVDTQYF. The CDR3 DNA reads as TGTGCCAGCAGCGTTGAAACTAGCGGGACGGTAGATACGCAGTATTTT.

This CDR3 is CASRILDPAGVKKTQYF. The CDR3 DNA is TGTGCCAGCAGGATACTGGACCCCGCTGGGGTAAAGAAGACCCAGTACTTC. The chain carries TRBV28 and TRBJ2-5; D remains ambiguous. Germline CDR1 reads MDHEN; CDR2 reads SYDVKM. V was clipped by 6 bases and J by 6 bases, with 26 bases between them. CDR3 length: 17 residues.

V gene TRBV13 combines with J gene TRBJ2-7; TRBD2 matches at 14 bases. Germline V gene lookup returns CDR1 PRHDT and CDR2 FYEKMQ (reference sequence). Losses at the gene ends were 0 bases for V and 6 bases for J; bases not matched to a gene: 4. The CDR3 covers 16 residues. CDR3 sequence reads: CASSLGPGTSGSEQYF. The CDR3 coding sequence is TGTGCCAGCAGCTTAGGCCCAGGGACTAGCGGGAGCGAGCAGTACTTC.